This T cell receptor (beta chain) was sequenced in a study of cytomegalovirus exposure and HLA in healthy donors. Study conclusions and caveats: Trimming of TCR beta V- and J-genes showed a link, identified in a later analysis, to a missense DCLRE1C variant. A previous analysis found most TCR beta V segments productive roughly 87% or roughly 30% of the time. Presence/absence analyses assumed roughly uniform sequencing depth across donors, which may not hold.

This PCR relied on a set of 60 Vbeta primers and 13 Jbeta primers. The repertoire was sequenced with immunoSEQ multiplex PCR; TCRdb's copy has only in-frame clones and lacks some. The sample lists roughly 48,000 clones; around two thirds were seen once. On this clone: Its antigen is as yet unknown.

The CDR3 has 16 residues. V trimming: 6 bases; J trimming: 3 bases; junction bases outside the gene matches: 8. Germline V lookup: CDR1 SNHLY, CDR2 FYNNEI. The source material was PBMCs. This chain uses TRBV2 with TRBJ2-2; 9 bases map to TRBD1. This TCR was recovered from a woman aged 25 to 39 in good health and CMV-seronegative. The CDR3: CASSQYRGLDTGELFF. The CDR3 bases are TGTGCCAGCAGCCAATACAGGGGGCTGGACACCGGGGAGCTGTTTTTT.